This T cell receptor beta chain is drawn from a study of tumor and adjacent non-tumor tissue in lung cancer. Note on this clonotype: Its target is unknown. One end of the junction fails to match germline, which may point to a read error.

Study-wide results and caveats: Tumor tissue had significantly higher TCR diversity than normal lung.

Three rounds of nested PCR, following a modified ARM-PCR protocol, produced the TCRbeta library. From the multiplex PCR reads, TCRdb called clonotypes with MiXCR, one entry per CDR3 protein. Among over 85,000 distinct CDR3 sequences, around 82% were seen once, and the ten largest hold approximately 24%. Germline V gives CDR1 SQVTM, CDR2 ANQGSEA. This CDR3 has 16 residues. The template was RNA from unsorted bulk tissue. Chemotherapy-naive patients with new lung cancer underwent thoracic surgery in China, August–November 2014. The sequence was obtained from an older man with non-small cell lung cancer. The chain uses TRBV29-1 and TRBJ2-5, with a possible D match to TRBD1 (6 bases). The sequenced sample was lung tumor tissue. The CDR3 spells CSAKPYFQTGQEIQNF. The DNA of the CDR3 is TGTAGCGCCAAGCCCTACTTCCAGACAGGTCAAGAGATCCAGAACTTC.